This T cell receptor (beta chain) was observed in a study of T cells in Graves' hyperthyroidism and ophthalmopathy. Germline V gives CDR1 SQVTM, CDR2 ANQGSEA. V dropped 7 bases and J dropped 3; count of bases not matched to a gene: 5. The CDR3 extends over 14 amino acids. Template material for amplifying TCR beta CDR3 regions consisted of RNA transcripts. HTBI primers were the set used in a first-round RT-PCR of the TCR CDR3. TCRdb ran MiXCR on the multiplex PCR reads and lists one entry per CDR3 protein. The data contain about 500,000 distinct CDR3 sequences, over 15% of them singletons. This clonotype was seen only a few times.

This chain uses TRBV29-1 with TRBJ2-3; 12 positions match TRBD1. The specimen was blood. This clonotype originated in a woman in her late teens or twenties with Graves' hyperthyroidism. The CDR3 spells CSGGQGAVTDTQYF. In DNA form, the CDR3 reads TGCAGCGGGGGACAGGGGGCGGTTACAGATACGCAGTATTTT.